This T cell receptor (beta chain) emerged from a study of blood T cell repertoires in COVID-19. The table came from immunoSEQ multiplex PCR; TCRdb's copy has only in-frame clones and leaves some out. The table shows fewer than 250,000 clones, with 92% occurring only once. This CDR3 comprises 16 residues. V was pared by 0 bases and J by 3 bases, with 14 bases between. CDR1 is LNHNV and CDR2 is YYDKDF in the germline V gene (reference sequence). The chain links TRBV15 to TRBJ1-1, with TRBD1 as a possible D gene (6 bases). This sequence originates from a man aged 60 to 69 with COVID-19, enrolled during active disease. The specimen was peripheral blood. The CDR3, as DNA: TGTGCCACCAGCAGAGATGGTTGGACAGTAGACACTGAAGCTTTCTTT. Protein product: CATSRDGWTVDTEAFF.